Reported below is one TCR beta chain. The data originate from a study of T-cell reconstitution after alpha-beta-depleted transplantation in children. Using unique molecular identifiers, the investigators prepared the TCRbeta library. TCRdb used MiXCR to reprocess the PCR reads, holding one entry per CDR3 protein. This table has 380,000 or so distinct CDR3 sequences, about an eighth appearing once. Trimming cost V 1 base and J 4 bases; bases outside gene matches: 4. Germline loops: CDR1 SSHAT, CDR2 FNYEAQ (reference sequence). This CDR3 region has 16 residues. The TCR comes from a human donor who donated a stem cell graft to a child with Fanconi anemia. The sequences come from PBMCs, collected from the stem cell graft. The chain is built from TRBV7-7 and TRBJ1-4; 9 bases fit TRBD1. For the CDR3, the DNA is TGTGCCAGCAGCTTAGACCAGACAGGGGGTAATGAAAAACTGTTTTTT. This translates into CASSLDQTGGNEKLFF.